This T cell receptor (beta chain) was captured in a study of regulatory T cells in long-lasting Graves disease. Indicated time point: newly diagnosed GD, antithyroid drugs for less than 3 months. The authors made the TCR library using RNA they extracted from PBMCs. This clonotype has only a few counts. CDR3 length equals 14 residues. V lost 3 bases, J lost 6 bases, and 8 bases stayed unmatched. Germline V CDR1 and CDR2: SGHDT, YYEEEE. Through Arm-PCR of CDR3 regions and iRepertoire HTBI primers, TCR beta libraries were built. MiXCR, applied by TCRdb to the multiplex PCR reads, yields one record per CDR3 protein. This table has just over 600,000 distinct CDR3 sequences, approximately 15% appearing once. The sample also formed part of further work on T cells in Graves' hyperthyroidism and ophthalmopathy.

The clonotype was recovered from a woman aged 30 to 39 with Graves disease. The sequenced sample was peripheral blood mononuclear cells (PBMCs), obtained at new diagnosis, from a patient treated with antithyroid drugs. The chain carries TRBV5-6 and TRBJ2-7, with TRBD2 matching 8 bases. The CDR3 loop is CASSSPGGPCEQYF. The CDR3, as DNA: TGTGCCAGCAGCTCCCCGGGAGGGCCTTGCGAGCAGTACTTC.